These T cell receptor beta chains were read from a single sample in a study of blood T cell repertoires in COVID-19. Profiled with immunoSEQ multiplex PCR; TCRdb holds only in-frame clones, not every one. This sample has over 150,000 clones, with 84% found just once. Sample: peripheral blood. The origin of the receptors is a man younger than 35 with active or convalescent COVID-19. Each CDR3 is given with its conserved first and last residue. A D gene is named only where the DNA matches it firmly. Rows give clone size only sometimes, using once, few, many, or a class for an expanded clone.

clone size	D gene	V gene	J gene	CDR3 protein	CDR3 DNA
.	TRBD2	TRBV7-8	TRBJ2-1	CASSPTAREVTYNEQFF	TGTGCCAGCAGCCCTACAGCGCGGGAGGTGACCTACAATGAGCAGTTCTTC
.	.	TRBV3-1/TRBV3-2	TRBJ2-3	CASSLRGTLGDTQYF	TGTGCCAGCAGCCTCCGGGGGACCTTGGGGGATACGCAGTATTTT
.	TRBD1	TRBV19	TRBJ1-6	CASSIVTTGARDSPLHF	TGTGCCAGTAGTATAGTCACCACAGGGGCGAGGGATTCACCCCTCCACTTT
.	TRBD1	TRBV30	TRBJ1-2	CAWSRDRGHHGYTF	TGTGCCTGGAGTCGGGACAGGGGGCATCATGGCTACACCTTC
.	.	TRBV14	TRBJ2-3	CASSQDLTDTQYF	TGTGCCAGCAGCCAAGATCTAACAGATACGCAGTATTTT
.	.	TRBV5-1	TRBJ2-1	CASRHSEGEQFF	TGCGCCAGCCGACATTCCGAGGGTGAGCAGTTCTTC
.	.	TRBV6-5	TRBJ1-2	CASTRWGDGYTF	TGTGCCAGCACTCGGTGGGGGGATGGCTACACCTTC
.	TRBD1	TRBV28	TRBJ1-3	CASYRGLSGNTIYF	TGTGCCAGCTACAGGGGGCTCTCTGGAAACACCATATATTTT
.	.	TRBV7-6	TRBJ1-1	CASSLAGGGTEAFF	TGTGCCAGCAGCTTAGCAGGAGGCGGCACTGAAGCTTTCTTT
.	TRBD1	TRBV28	TRBJ1-2	CASSSGQYYGYTF	TGTGCCAGCAGTTCGGGACAGTACTATGGCTACACCTTC
.	TRBD1	TRBV27	TRBJ2-5	CASSPWDSQETQYF	TGTGCCAGCAGTCCCTGGGACAGTCAAGAGACCCAGTACTTC
few	.	TRBV7-2	TRBJ2-5	CASSSPARRVKTQYF	TGTGCCAGCAGCTCCCCGGCCCGCAGGGTTAAGACCCAGTACTTC
.	.	TRBV6-1	TRBJ1-6	CASSEGHYNSPLHF	TGTGCCAGCAGTGAAGGACACTATAATTCACCCCTCCACTTT
.	.	TRBV7-2	TRBJ2-1	CASSLAGGPYNEQFF	TGTGCCAGCAGCTTAGCCGGGGGGCCATACAATGAGCAGTTCTTC
.	.	TRBV7-9	TRBJ1-1	CASSQSLGMNTEAFF	TGTGCCAGCAGCCAAAGCCTAGGCATGAACACTGAAGCTTTCTTT
.	TRBD2	TRBV6-2/TRBV6-3	TRBJ2-7	CASSLISGKVPYEQYF	TGTGCCAGCAGTTTAATAAGCGGGAAAGTCCCCTACGAGCAGTACTTC
.	TRBD2	TRBV6-5	TRBJ2-4	CASSLSGRRVQYF	TGTGCCAGCAGCCTTTCCGGGAGGAGGGTTCAGTACTTC
.	TRBD1	TRBV6-1	TRBJ1-3	CASSEPQGAGNTIYF	TGTGCCAGCAGTGAACCTCAGGGGGCTGGAAACACCATATATTTT
once	.	TRBV7-9	TRBJ1-1	CASSFGRGGTEAFF	TGTGCCAGCAGCTTCGGCAGGGGAGGGACTGAAGCTTTCTTT
once	.	TRBV5-4	TRBJ1-3	CASSLLAGSGNTIYF	TGTGCCAGCAGCTTGTTGGCTGGCTCTGGAAACACCATATATTTT
.	.	TRBV28	TRBJ1-5	CASNLRRVNRDQPQHF	TGTGCCAGCAATTTACGCAGGGTAAACAGGGATCAGCCCCAGCATTTT
.	.	TRBV2	TRBJ2-5	CASSEWSVQETQYF	TGTGCCAGCAGTGAATGGTCAGTCCAAGAGACCCAGTACTTC
.	.	TRBV3-1/TRBV3-2	TRBJ2-3	CASSQKHRAGALNTQYF	TGTGCCAGCAGCCAAAAACACAGGGCGGGGGCCCTTAATACGCAGTATTTT